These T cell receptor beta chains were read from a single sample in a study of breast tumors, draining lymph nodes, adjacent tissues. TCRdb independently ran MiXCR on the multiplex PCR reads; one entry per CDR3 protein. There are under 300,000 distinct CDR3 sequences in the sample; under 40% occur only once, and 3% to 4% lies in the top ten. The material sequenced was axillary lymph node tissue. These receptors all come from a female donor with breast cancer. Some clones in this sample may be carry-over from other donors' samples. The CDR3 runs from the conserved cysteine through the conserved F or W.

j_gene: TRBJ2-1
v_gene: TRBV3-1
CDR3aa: CASSRIAGGYNEQFF

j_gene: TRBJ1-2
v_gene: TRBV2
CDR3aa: CASTQSYGYTF

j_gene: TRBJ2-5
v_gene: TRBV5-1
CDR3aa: CASRPTPSGGQETQYF

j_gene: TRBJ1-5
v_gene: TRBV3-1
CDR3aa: CASSPTTGPHQPQHF

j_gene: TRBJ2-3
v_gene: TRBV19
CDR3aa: CASNEGHSDTQYF

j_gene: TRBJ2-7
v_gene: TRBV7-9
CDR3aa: CASSKQPGLAGGAYEQYF

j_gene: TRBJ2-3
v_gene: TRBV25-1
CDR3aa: CASSDGIFSTDTQYF

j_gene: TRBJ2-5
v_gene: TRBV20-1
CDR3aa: CSARPWRETQYF

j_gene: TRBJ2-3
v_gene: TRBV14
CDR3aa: CASNQGTDTQYF

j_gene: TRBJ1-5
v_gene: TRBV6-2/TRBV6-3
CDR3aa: CASRSDAGLQPQHF

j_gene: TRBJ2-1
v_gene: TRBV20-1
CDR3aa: CSARGLDIYTEQFF

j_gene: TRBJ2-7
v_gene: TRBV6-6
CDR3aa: CASSYRPGLISSYEQYF

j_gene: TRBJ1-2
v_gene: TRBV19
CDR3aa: CASSGTGGHFVTF

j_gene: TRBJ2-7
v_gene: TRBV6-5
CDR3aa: CASSHSWTGLYEQYF

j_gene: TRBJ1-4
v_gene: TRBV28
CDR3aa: CASSFGGLNEKLFF

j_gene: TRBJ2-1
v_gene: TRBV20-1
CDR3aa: CSATGSTVEQFF

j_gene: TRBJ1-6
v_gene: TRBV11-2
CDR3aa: CASSLGVSGSPLHF

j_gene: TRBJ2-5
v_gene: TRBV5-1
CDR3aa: CASSLSRVQDTQYF

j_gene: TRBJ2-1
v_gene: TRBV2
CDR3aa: CASSPGLLYNEQFF

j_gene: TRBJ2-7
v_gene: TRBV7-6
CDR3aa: CASSLGARGTYEQYF